The T cell receptor beta chain described here comes from a study of shared clonotypes between healthy human individuals. Study observations and caveats: Among the subsets, naive ones generally showed larger estimated richness than memory ones. Sequencing depth was predicted to influence how clonotypes are shared among donors.

Regarding this clone: The antigen remains unidentified.

The CDR3 is 16 amino acids. Germline lookup yields CDR1 SGHRS and CDR2 YFSETQ. V lost 1 base, J lost 1 base, and 2 bases stayed unmatched. Generated by immunoSEQ multiplex PCR, the TCRdb table keeps only in-frame clones and is missing some. This sample has over a million clones, with 95% to 99% found just once. Both subsets, CD45RA+ naive and CD45RA-negative memory, were split from the CD4+ cells. Sequencing was performed on naive CD4+ T cells sorted from blood. Subset noted: CD45RA+ positively selected. The receptor comes from a man aged 25 to 40 in good health. The chain has TRBV5-1 and TRBJ2-2; 9 positions agree with TRBD2. CDR3 sequence reads: CASSLWREGNTGELFF. The CDR3 region has the DNA TGCGCCAGCAGCTTGTGGCGGGAGGGGAACACCGGGGAGCTGTTTTTT. Variable domain in full (rest from reference TRBV5-1 and TRBJ2-2): KAGVTQTPRYLIKTRGQQVTLSCSPISGHRSVSWYQQTPGQGLQFLFEYFSETQRNKGNFPGRFSGRQFSNSRSEMNVSTLELGDSALYLCASSLWREGNTGELFFGEGSRLTVL.